This entry concerns a single T cell receptor beta chain. The data are from a study of CD8+ T cells in alopecia areata. As the sequencing template, cDNA was produced by extracting RNA and reverse transcribing it. The table came from immunoSEQ multiplex PCR; TCRdb's copy has only in-frame clones and leaves some out. The data contain about 150,000 clones, roughly 48% of them singletons. Trimming took 3 bases from V and 4 from J; bases not matched to a gene: 8. The length of the CDR3 is 15 residues. CDR1 and CDR2 from the germline V gene are KGHSH and LQKENI. The sample comprised CD4+ T cells sorted from blood. The gene calls are TRBV18 and TRBJ1-2; 7 bases fit TRBD1. The receptor was isolated from a human donor with alopecia areata. CDR3: CASSPASGQRYGYTF. The DNA for the CDR3 is TGTGCCAGCTCACCGGCTTCGGGACAGCGCTATGGCTACACCTTC.